The TCR beta chain under discussion was sequenced for a study of blood T cell repertoires in COVID-19. Study information: Samples of COVID-19 (acute and convalescent) were obtained from the United States, Italy and Spain. T cells, B-cell-depleted T cells, or PBMCs provided the cDNA or gDNA that served as material.

Authors' data handling: Estimates of nucleated cell counts were drawn from the amplification of reference gene primers. Sequenced by immunoSEQ multiplex PCR; TCRdb stores in-frame clones only, minus some. V and J calls and clone size are as listed in that table; D and trimming were resolved from the DNA. The sample lists about 380,000 clones, roughly 80% occurring once. This CDR3 spans 12 amino acids. CDR1 is MDHEN, CDR2 SYDVKM, per germline. V was pared by 5 bases and J by 11 bases, with 15 bases between. The TCR sequence derives from a human donor with acute or convalescent COVID-19. The donor label of this sample is uncertain. This chain links TRBV28 with TRBJ1-1; D remains ambiguous. What was sequenced was peripheral blood. CDR3 residues: CASSRLEGSAFF. The DNA for the CDR3 is TGTGCCAGCAGTCGATTGGAAGGGAGTGCTTTCTTT.